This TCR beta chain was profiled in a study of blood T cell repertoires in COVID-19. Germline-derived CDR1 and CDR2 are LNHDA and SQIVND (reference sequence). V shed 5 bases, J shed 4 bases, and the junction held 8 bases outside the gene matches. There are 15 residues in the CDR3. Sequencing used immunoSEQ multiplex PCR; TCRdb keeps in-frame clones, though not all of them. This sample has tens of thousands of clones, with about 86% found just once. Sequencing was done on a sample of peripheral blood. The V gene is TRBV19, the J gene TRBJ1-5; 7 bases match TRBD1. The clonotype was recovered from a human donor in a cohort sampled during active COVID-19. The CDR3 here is CASSQTGAWNQPQHF. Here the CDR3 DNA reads TGTGCCAGTAGTCAAACAGGGGCTTGGAATCAGCCCCAGCATTTT.